This TCR beta chain was sequenced in a study of regulatory T cells in long-lasting Graves disease. Study summary: Positivity for TSH receptor antibodies plus over 5 years of antithyroid drugs meant persistent Graves' disease. Overall study results and limits: The study examined only peripheral blood, not thyroid tissue. Lower TCR diversity was seen in persistent Graves' patients than in newly diagnosed ones. Persistent disease preferred TRBV28, TRBJ1-2 and TRBJ2-5.

The time point denotes: persistent/refractory GD, antithyroid drugs over 5 years with positive TRAb. Generation of the TCR library employed RNA extracted from PBMCs. The authors built TCR beta libraries using iRepertoire HTBI primers and Arm-PCR of CDR3 regions. Each CDR3 protein gets one entry after TCRdb re-called the multiplex PCR reads with MiXCR. The profile shows a few hundred thousand distinct CDR3 sequences, 20% to 25% of them singletons. This CDR3 has 14 amino acids. V lost 5 bases to trimming and J lost 7 bases, with 15 bases between them. This clonotype appeared many times. Its antigen is not identified.

The chain is built from TRBV12-3 or TRBV12-4 and TRBJ2-4; D gene uncertain. The source material was peripheral blood mononuclear cells (PBMCs), sampled when the disease was refractory, from a patient treated with antithyroid drugs. This TCR came from a female donor with Graves disease. CDR3 coding DNA: TGTGCCAGCAGTAATTTCAGGCGTGCGAACATTCAGTACTTC. Amino acids: CASSNFRRANIQYF.